These 3 T cell receptor beta chains share one sample of origin, sequenced in a study of OX40 agonist ivuxolimab in advanced cancers. Measured with immunoSEQ multiplex PCR; TCRdb has only the in-frame clones, and not every one. The sample includes about 19,000 clones, around 80% of them seen just once. Specimen: CD4+ or CD8+ T cells sorted from blood, collected in a trial of the OX40 agonist ivuxolimab. These receptor sequences come from an adult with an advanced solid tumor such as melanoma, head and neck, liver or kidney cancer.

J is TRBJ2-7 and V is TRBV7-6; D unclear. This CDR3 is 11 amino acids long. Between the trimmed V and J ends, which lost 5 bases and 6 bases, there was a span of 8 bases. Germline assignment: CDR1 SGHVS and CDR2 FNYEAQ. The CDR3 is CASSISGEQYF. The CDR3 nucleotides are TGTGCCAGCAGCATCAGTGGCGAGCAGTACTTC.

V usage is TRBV20-1 and J usage is TRBJ2-7; D might be TRBD1 (6 bases). The CDR3 has 11 residues. Per germline, CDR1 DFQATT and CDR2 SNEGSKA (reference sequence). V was pared by 5 bases and J by 7 bases, with 12 bases between. DNA of the CDR3: TGCAGTGCTGGGATGGGGGCTGAGCAGTACTTC. Its protein is CSAGMGAEQYF.

V and J are TRBV29-1 and TRBJ2-1; 11 nucleotides line up with TRBD2. The V and J ends lost 0 bases and 6 bases, in that order; junction bases with no gene match: 13. The CDR3 sequence is 18 residues long. CDR1 SQVTM and CDR2 ANQGSEA come from the germline V gene. This CDR3 reads CSVEDPRLAGRGLNEQFF. CDR3 DNA sequence: TGCAGCGTTGAAGATCCCCGACTAGCGGGGCGGGGCCTCAATGAGCAGTTCTTC.